Presented here are 2 T cell receptor beta chains from one specimen sequenced in a study of identifying expanded T cells in peripheral blood. Libraries were prepared by immunoSEQ multiplex PCR; TCRdb keeps only in-frame clonotypes and omits some of them. The data show 97,000 or so clones, approximately 88% seen once. The source material was blood. These receptors originate from a person between 18 and 75 years old in good health.

This rearrangement joins TRBV5-8 to TRBJ1-4; no clear D. Deletions cut 3 bases from V and 1 base from J, with 7 bases between. Looked up from germline, CDR1 is SGHTS and CDR2 is YDEGEE. The CDR3 contains 14 residues. The CDR3 reads CASSSDGTNEKLFF. The CDR3, as DNA: TGTGCCAGCAGCTCCGACGGAACTAATGAAAAACTGTTTTTT.

The chain recombines TRBV28 with TRBJ2-2, with D perhaps matching TRBD1 (6 bases). V was shortened by 6 bases and J by 0 bases, with 11 bases between the two germline ends. CDR3 length equals 15 residues. The germline CDR1 and CDR2 sequences are MDHEN and SYDVKM. Here the CDR3 reads CASRSTGSNTGELFF. Here the CDR3 DNA reads TGTGCCAGCAGATCGACAGGCTCGAACACCGGGGAGCTGTTTTTT.